Listed below are T cell receptor beta chains from one sample, sequenced in a study of shared clonotypes between healthy human individuals. Method: immunoSEQ multiplex PCR; TCRdb's copy keeps in-frame clones and lacks some. This table holds approximately 2,000,000 clones, less than 95% found once. The sample comprised naive CD4+ T cells from PBMCs. These TCRs come from a man aged 18-30 years in good health. Some clones in this sample may be carry-over from other donors' samples. The CDR3 runs from the conserved cysteine through the conserved F or W. D genes are given only for firm matches. Clone size is shown for a subset of rows, as once, few, many or a class of expanded clone.

V: TRBV4-2
J: TRBJ1-3
size: NA
D: TRBD1
DNA: TGTGCCAGCAGCCAAGGACAGGGAGGGCTCGGAAACACCATATATTTT
CDR3: CASSQGQGGLGNTIYF

V: TRBV27
J: TRBJ2-7
size: NA
D: NA
DNA: TGTGCCAGCAGTTTTACAGGGCGAGCCGTCTACGAGCAGTACTTC
CDR3: CASSFTGRAVYEQYF

V: TRBV10-1
J: TRBJ2-7
size: NA
D: NA
DNA: TGCGCCAGACAATCTACCTACGAGCAGTACTTC
CDR3: CARQSTYEQYF

V: TRBV5-1
J: TRBJ2-2
size: NA
D: NA
DNA: TGCGCCAGCAGCCCGGGGCTAACGAACACCGGGGAGCTGTTTTTT
CDR3: CASSPGLTNTGELFF

V: TRBV30
J: TRBJ2-1
size: NA
D: NA
DNA: TGTGCCTGGAAAGTTGCTAGCATCTCCTACAATGAGCAGTTCTTC
CDR3: CAWKVASISYNEQFF

V: TRBV15
J: TRBJ2-2
size: NA
D: NA
DNA: TGTGCCACCAGCAGAGATGGACCGGGAGCGGTCGGGGAGCTGTTTTTT
CDR3: CATSRDGPGAVGELFF

V: TRBV4-1
J: TRBJ1-3
size: NA
D: NA
DNA: TGCGCCAGCAGTCCTAGCGGGCAGATCTCTGGAAACACCATATATTTT
CDR3: CASSPSGQISGNTIYF

V: TRBV28
J: TRBJ1-2
size: NA
D: NA
DNA: TGTGCCAGCAGTTCCGCCGGGTCTCGTCAGGGCTTAGGCTACACCTTC
CDR3: CASSSAGSRQGLGYTF

V: TRBV6-5
J: TRBJ2-5
size: NA
D: NA
DNA: TGTGCCAGCAGTCGTAGAACGGGACAAGAGACCCAGTACTTC
CDR3: CASSRRTGQETQYF

V: TRBV2
J: TRBJ1-5
size: NA
D: TRBD1
DNA: TGTGCCAGCAGTCAGGAGGGGGCACATCAGCCCCAGCATTTT
CDR3: CASSQEGAHQPQHF

V: TRBV14
J: TRBJ2-3
size: NA
D: NA
DNA: TGTGCCAGCAGCCAAGGAACCCCAGATACGCAGTATTTT
CDR3: CASSQGTPDTQYF

V: TRBV7-2
J: TRBJ1-1
size: NA
D: NA
DNA: TGTGCCAGCAGCTTACTCGGGGTGTACACTGAAGCTTTCTTT
CDR3: CASSLLGVYTEAFF

V: TRBV6-4
J: TRBJ2-1
size: NA
D: TRBD2
DNA: TGTGCCAGCAGTGACTCAATAGCGGGCTACAATGAGCAGTTCTTC
CDR3: CASSDSIAGYNEQFF

V: TRBV6-6
J: TRBJ2-7
size: NA
D: TRBD2
DNA: TGTGCCAGCAGGGGACTAGTTTTCTACGAGCAGTACTTC
CDR3: CASRGLVFYEQYF

V: TRBV29-1
J: TRBJ2-7
size: NA
D: TRBD1
DNA: TGCAGCGTTCTACAGGGGGCTGGGTACGAGCAGTACTTC
CDR3: CSVLQGAGYEQYF

V: TRBV7-8
J: TRBJ1-2
size: NA
D: TRBD1
DNA: TGTGCCAGCAGCCGGACAGGGGTTCGTGGCTACACCTTC
CDR3: CASSRTGVRGYTF

V: TRBV29-1
J: TRBJ1-1
size: few
D: NA
DNA: TGCAGCGGACGGTTCGTAACCACTGAAGCTTTCTTT
CDR3: CSGRFVTTEAFF

V: TRBV28
J: TRBJ1-2
size: once
D: TRBD1
DNA: TGTGCCAGCAGTCCCCGGGACAGGGTGACCTATGGCTACACCTTC
CDR3: CASSPRDRVTYGYTF

V: TRBV19
J: TRBJ2-5
size: NA
D: NA
DNA: TGTGCCAGTAATGGGGGGCGCGTTCGTGAGACCCAGTACTTC
CDR3: CASNGGRVRETQYF

V: TRBV4-1
J: TRBJ1-2
size: NA
D: NA
DNA: TGCGCCAGCAGCCAAGGAATTCGGGCAGTCTATGGCTACACCTTC
CDR3: CASSQGIRAVYGYTF

V: TRBV18
J: TRBJ2-2
size: few
D: NA
DNA: TGTGCCAGCTCACCAAGGACCGGGGAGCTGTTTTTT
CDR3: CASSPRTGELFF

V: TRBV6-5
J: TRBJ2-7
size: NA
D: NA
DNA: TGTGCCAGCAGAACAACCCGGGACCACTCCTACGAGCAGTACTTC
CDR3: CASRTTRDHSYEQYF

V: TRBV2
J: TRBJ2-2
size: NA
D: TRBD2
DNA: TGTGCCAGCAGGGCGGGAGCCCTGCGAGTCACCGGGGAGCTGTTTTTT
CDR3: CASRAGALRVTGELFF

V: TRBV9
J: TRBJ2-5
size: NA
D: NA
DNA: TGTGCCAGCAGCGTCAGGGTGCAAGAGACCCAGTACTTC
CDR3: CASSVRVQETQYF